These 23 T cell receptor beta chains were all obtained from the same sample, sequenced in a study of T-cell reconstitution after alpha-beta-depleted transplantation in children. Unique molecular identifiers tagged the TCRbeta library. One entry per CDR3 protein, called by TCRdb with MiXCR from the PCR reads. Of around 200,000 distinct CDR3 sequences listed, approximately 8% were seen once; the top ten hold roughly 36%. The specimen was PBMCs, mostly from graft donor cells, collected 360 days after TCRalphabeta/CD19-depleted stem cell transplant. The receptor set was obtained from a male patient aged 2 to 9 who had a stem cell transplant for acute myeloid leukemia, so the T cells may come from the graft donor.

The V and J genes are TRBV7-2 and TRBJ1-3; no firm D call. The V and J ends lost 4 bases and 9 bases respectively, with 13 bases between them. Germline CDR1 SGHTA, CDR2 FQGNSA. There are 13 residues in the CDR3. CDR3 loop: CASSSPRVGTIYF. In DNA form, the CDR3 reads TGTGCCAGCAGCTCCCCCCGGGTGGGCACCATATATTTT.

Many counts were recorded for this clonotype. The chain is built from TRBV9 and TRBJ2-7, with TRBD2 identical over 9 bases. Germline CDR1 and CDR2: SGDLS and YYNGEE. The CDR3 loop spans 14 amino acids. V gave up 0 bases and J gave up 3 bases; unmatched junction bases: 1. The CDR3 DNA sequence: TGTGCCAGCAGCGTAGGTAGCGGGGGCTACGAGCAGTACTTC. This sequence encodes CASSVGSGGYEQYF.

V is TRBV7-9 and J is TRBJ2-2, with a possible D match to TRBD1 (6 bases). The CDR3 has 16 amino acids. Germline CDR1 SEHNR, CDR2 FQNEAQ (reference sequence). Trimming shortened V by 1 base and J by 1 base, and 10 bases separated the two germline ends. The CDR3 DNA reads TGTGCCAGCAGCTTAGGCTCAGGGGAGAACACCGGGGAGCTGTTTTTT. Protein product: CASSLGSGENTGELFF. The full variable domain, with the rest looked up from reference TRBV7-9 and TRBJ2-2, is DTGVSQNPRHKITKRGQNVTFRCDPISEHNRLYWYRQTLGQGPEFLTYFQNEAQLEKSRLLSDRFSAERPKGSFSTLEIQRTEQGDSAMYLCASSLGSGENTGELFFGEGSRLTVL.

V gene TRBV10-3 combines with J gene TRBJ2-7; a possible D gene is TRBD2 (6 bases). Trimming pared 0 bases from V and 2 bases from J, leaving 14 bases between. The germline V gene has CDR1 ENHRY and CDR2 SYGVKD. The CDR3 is 16 amino acids. CDR3 DNA: TGTGCCATCAGTGAGTCGATTGGGGGGTCTACCTACGAGCAGTACTTC. The encoded protein is CAISESIGGSTYEQYF.

This clonotype was counted at least ten times. DNA of the CDR3: TGTGCCAGCAGCCAGGACGGAGAAAACATTCAGTACTTC. It encodes CASSQDGENIQYF. The gene calls are TRBV7-9 and TRBJ2-4; D is undetermined. Germline lookup yields CDR1 SEHNR and CDR2 FQNEAQ (reference sequence). Between the trimmed V and J ends, which lost 5 bases and 5 bases, there was a span of 10 bases. This CDR3 spans 13 amino acids.

Ten or more counts support this clonotype. The chain links TRBV4-3 to TRBJ2-7; 7 positions match TRBD1. The CDR3 consists of 14 residues. V shed 5 bases and J 2 bases; nucleotides not matched to a gene: 6. Germline V CDR1 and CDR2: LGHNA, YSLEER. This CDR3 is CASSIRDRTYEQYF. The CDR3 DNA reads as TGCGCCAGCAGCATCCGGGACAGAACCTACGAGCAGTACTTC.

J is TRBJ2-2 and V is TRBV7-8; 8 bases line up with TRBD1. This CDR3 is 15 amino acids long. Germline CDR1 and CDR2: SGHVS and FQNEAQ. J lost 8 bases, V lost 4 bases, and 9 bases had no gene match. In DNA, the CDR3 is TGTGCCAGCAGCTCCGGACAGGGAGTCGGTGGGGAGCTGTTTTTT. The encoded protein is CASSSGQGVGGELFF.

The CDR3 loop is CASSYLVVAGTDTQYF. CDR3 DNA sequence: TGCGCCAGCAGCTACCTGGTGGTAGCGGGGACAGATACGCAGTATTTT. The chain links TRBV5-1 to TRBJ2-3; TRBD2 matches 8 bases. Germline trimming cut 3 bases from V and 3 bases from J; bases unmatched to any gene: 9. CDR1 SGHRS and CDR2 YFSETQ come from the germline V gene. This CDR3 region has 16 residues.

This clonotype was counted at least ten times. J is TRBJ2-1 and V is TRBV14; D might be TRBD2 (6 bases). V lost 4 bases, J lost 4 bases, and 14 bases lay in between. This CDR3 has 15 residues. Looked up from germline, CDR1 is SGHDN and CDR2 is FVKESK. This chain's CDR3 is CASSPYPSEYNEQFF. The CDR3 DNA follows: TGTGCCAGCAGCCCGTATCCTAGCGAGTACAATGAGCAGTTCTTC. Complete variable domain (other parts from reference TRBV14 and TRBJ2-1): EAGVTQFPSHSVIEKGQTVTLRCDPISGHDNLYWYRRVMGKEIKFLLHFVKESKQDESGMPNNRFLAERTGGTYSTLKVQPAELEDSGVYFCASSPYPSEYNEQFFGPGTRLTVL.

This clonotype was seen a handful of times. The CDR3 nucleotides read TGCAGTGCTAGGAGCGCCCAATACAATGAGCAGTTCTTC. Translated: CSARSAQYNEQFF. This chain links TRBV20-1 with TRBJ2-1; unclear D gene. The CDR3 runs 13 residues. Trimming shortened V by 3 bases and J by 4 bases, and 10 bases separated the two germline ends. Germline values: CDR1 DFQATT, CDR2 SNEGSKA (reference sequence).

This clonotype showed up many times. V gene TRBV5-1 combines with J gene TRBJ1-1, with TRBD1 matching over 8 bases. The CDR3 consists of 17 residues. Trimming cost V 3 bases and J 3 bases; bases outside gene matches: 13. The germline V gene encodes CDR1 SGHRS and CDR2 YFSETQ. The CDR3 loop is CASSYSPRTGRHTEAFF. The CDR3 DNA reads TGCGCCAGCAGCTACTCTCCCCGGACAGGGAGGCACACTGAAGCTTTCTTT.

This clonotype was detected many times. V usage is TRBV5-1 and J usage is TRBJ2-3; D call uncertain. This CDR3 has 12 amino acids. Germline values: CDR1 SGHRS, CDR2 YFSETQ. The ends were cut back, 0 bases at V and 5 bases at J, with 4 bases in the middle. Here the CDR3 reads CASSLVVDTQYF. The CDR3 DNA reads TGCGCCAGCAGCTTGGTGGTAGATACGCAGTATTTT.

In this sample, this clonotype turned up a few times. V and J are TRBV6-1 and TRBJ2-1, with 10 nucleotides matching TRBD2. CDR1 MNHNS and CDR2 SASEGT come from the germline V gene. The CDR3 runs to 16 residues. Germline trimming cut 5 bases from V and 6 bases from J; bases unmatched to any gene: 10. This chain's CDR3 is CASSSFTSGTFNEQFF. For the CDR3, the DNA is TGTGCCAGCAGTAGCTTCACTAGCGGGACATTCAATGAGCAGTTCTTC.

The chain has TRBV5-1 and TRBJ2-1; 11 positions match TRBD2. V was clipped by 4 bases and J by 4 bases; unmatched bases: 4. This CDR3 is built from 15 residues. Germline V gene sequence: CDR1 SGHRS, CDR2 YFSETQ. This CDR3 is CASSTGTSGYNEQFF. The CDR3 DNA reads TGCGCCAGCAGCACCGGGACTAGCGGTTACAATGAGCAGTTCTTC.

This clonotype was recorded a few times. The chain joins TRBV20-1 to TRBJ2-7; 12 bases are a match to TRBD1. With V trimmed by 4 bases and J by 6 bases, 13 bases remained unmatched. The CDR3 runs to 16 residues. Germline V CDR1 and CDR2: DFQATT, SNEGSKA (reference sequence). CDR3 protein: CSAIGTGGFSVGEQYF. The CDR3 DNA follows: TGCAGTGCTATCGGGACAGGGGGCTTCTCAGTGGGCGAGCAGTACTTC.

This clonotype was observed a few times. The chain employs TRBV12-3 or TRBV12-4 and TRBJ2-5; the D is unclear. This CDR3 contains 13 residues. The V end was cut by 5 bases, the J end by 9 bases, with 16 bases between. This CDR3 is CASSVSTASSQYF. The CDR3 coding sequence is TGTGCCAGCAGTGTTAGTACCGCGTCGTCCCAGTACTTC.

This clonotype occurred many times. The rearrangement uses TRBV6-5 and TRBJ2-3; D might be TRBD1 (5 bases). V was pared by 0 bases and J by 0 bases, with 13 bases between. Germline loops: CDR1 MNHEY, CDR2 SVGAGI. The CDR3 sequence is 17 residues long. CDR3: CASSYSGRGASTDTQYF. CDR3 nucleotides: TGTGCCAGCAGTTACTCGGGTAGGGGCGCCAGCACAGATACGCAGTATTTT.

The chain carries TRBV7-2 and TRBJ2-3; D gene ambiguous. Trimming cost V 3 bases and J 2 bases, with 12 bases left between them. The CDR3 has 15 amino acids. Per the germline V gene, CDR1 is SGHTA and CDR2 is FQGNSA. The DNA of the CDR3 is TGTGCCAGCAGCTTGACCTCGATACACACAGATACGCAGTATTTT. Translated, it gives CASSLTSIHTDTQYF.

The chain is built from TRBV3-1 and TRBJ1-5; D perhaps matches TRBD1 (6 bases). Trimming took off 3 bases at V and 5 bases at J, with 11 bases between the two ends. Looked up from germline, CDR1 is LGHDT and CDR2 is YNNKEL (reference sequence). The CDR3 consists of 14 residues. CDR3 DNA sequence: TGTGCCAGCAGCCACACAGGGCGTCATCAGCCCCAGCATTTT. Translation gives CASSHTGRHQPQHF.

This clonotype showed up just a few times. This chain links TRBV5-1 with TRBJ2-2, with D perhaps TRBD2 (5 bases). This CDR3 has 14 amino acids. Germline-derived CDR1 and CDR2 are SGHRS and YFSETQ. V dropped 4 bases and J dropped 4 bases, with 11 bases sitting between them. In nucleotides, the CDR3 is TGCGCCAGCAGCCCACGGGCGGGCACCGGGGAGCTGTTTTTT. This gives the protein CASSPRAGTGELFF.

V and J are TRBV28 and TRBJ2-7; D might be TRBD1 (6 bases). The CDR3 is 13 residues long. V gave up 1 base and J gave up 6 bases, with 10 bases separating them. Germline V gives CDR1 MDHEN, CDR2 SYDVKM. The CDR3 DNA sequence: TGTGCCAGCAGTTTATTACAGGGCCTCGAGCAGTACTTC. This encodes CASSLLQGLEQYF.

This clonotype was found a few times. J is TRBJ2-3 and V is TRBV20-1; 8 nucleotides match TRBD2. With 5 bases clipped from V and 3 bases from J, the junction kept 7 bases outside the gene matches. Looked up from germline, CDR1 is DFQATT and CDR2 is SNEGSKA (reference sequence). CDR3 length equals 14 residues. Written as DNA, the CDR3 is TGCAGTGCTTCCGAGCGGGAGATTACAGATACGCAGTATTTT. The encoded protein is CSASEREITDTQYF.

This sequence joins TRBV20-1 and TRBJ1-1; D is unresolved. Germline assignment: CDR1 DFQATT and CDR2 SNEGSKA (reference sequence). The CDR3 is 12 amino acids. Trimming shortened V by 6 bases and J by 5 bases, and 13 bases separated the two germline ends. The CDR3 is CSASRPGTEAFF. CDR3 in DNA: TGCAGTGCCTCTAGACCTGGGACTGAAGCTTTCTTT.